A selection of T cell receptor beta chains follows, all from one sample in a study of shared T cell receptors in the human thymus. Libraries were prepared by immunoSEQ multiplex PCR; TCRdb keeps only in-frame clonotypes and omits some of them. The sample includes hundreds of thousands of clones, more than 70% of them seen just once. This same sample was also taken into another study, of human thymus T cells.

The sample comprised thymocytes. Every receptor here comes from a boy in the first two years of life with a congenital heart defect. The CDR3 runs from the conserved cysteine through the conserved F or W. The order of the fields is J gene, V gene, clone size, D gene, CDR3 DNA, CDR3 protein. The D gene is left open where the match is weak. Expanded clones get a size class; other rows say once, few or many, or leave the size out.

TRBJ1-2 TRBV30 - - TGTGCCTGGAGTGTGCGGAGGGGAGAATCTAACTATGGCTACACCTTC CAWSVRRGESNYGYTF
TRBJ2-7 TRBV6-5 - - TGTGCCAGCAGTTACTCGGGGCAGTTCCGTCCGTACGAGCAGTACTTC CASSYSGQFRPYEQYF
TRBJ2-4 TRBV27 - - TGTGCCAGCAGTTCCGACCACCGACAGAGGGCCAAAAACATTCAGTACTTC CASSSDHRQRAKNIQYF
TRBJ1-4 TRBV4-1 - - TGCGCCAGCAGCCAAGGCCCGAAGGGGCCTGAAAAACTGTTTTTT CASSQGPKGPEKLFF
TRBJ1-2 TRBV9 - - TGTGCCAGCAGCGTAAGGGCAGGGGCCAGCTATGGCTACACCTTC CASSVRAGASYGYTF
TRBJ2-7 TRBV28 once TRBD1 TGTGCCACCAATTCCGGGACAGGGACCACTTGCGAGCAGTACTTC CATNSGTGTTCEQYF
TRBJ1-1 TRBV9 once - TGTGCCAGCAGCCCCCGGGGGGACGGGAACATTGAAGCTTTCTTT CASSPRGDGNIEAFF
TRBJ1-6 TRBV27 - - TGTGCCAGCAGTCTACAGGACGGCTCACCCCTCCACTTT CASSLQDGSPLHF
TRBJ2-5 TRBV7-9 - TRBD2 TGTGCCAGCAGCCCGACTAGCGGGAGGCCACAAGAGACCCAGTACTTC CASSPTSGRPQETQYF
TRBJ2-1 TRBV28 - TRBD2 TGTGCCAGCAGTTTCCACTGGGACTACTCGGGATGGGCAAACAATGAGCAGTTCTTC CASSFHWDYSGWANNEQFF
TRBJ2-5 TRBV27 - - TGTGCCAGCAGTTTATCGTGGGGAGTCCAAGAGACCCAGTACTTC CASSLSWGVQETQYF
TRBJ2-5 TRBV19 - - TGTGCCAGTAGCAGGGTACCACAAGAGACCCAGTACTTC CASSRVPQETQYF
TRBJ2-1 TRBV4-2 - - TGTGCCAGCAGCCTGTGGGAGACTAGTTTGAATCTGGGCGCGCAGTTCTTC CASSLWETSLNLGAQFF
TRBJ2-7 TRBV4-2 - - TGTGCCAGCAGCCAAGGCGATGTTGAGAGGGAGCAGTACTTC CASSQGDVEREQYF
TRBJ2-7 TRBV29-1 - TRBD2 TGCAGCGTTGATCGGCAAGGGGAGGGCGAGCAGTACTTC CSVDRQGEGEQYF
TRBJ2-7 TRBV2 - TRBD2 TGTGCCAGCAGTGATCCACTAGCGGGTGCCTCCTACGAGCAGTACTTC CASSDPLAGASYEQYF
TRBJ1-2 TRBV28 - - TGTGCCAGCAGATACAGGGATAACTATGGCTACACCTTC CASRYRDNYGYTF
TRBJ2-7 TRBV28 - TRBD1 TGTGCCAGCAGTTTATGCTACACTACCGGGACAGGGGACTCCTACGAGCAGTACTTC CASSLCYTTGTGDSYEQYF
TRBJ2-5 TRBV9 - - TGTGCCAGCAGCGTGGCGGCGGGGACCCAGTACTTC CASSVAAGTQYF
TRBJ2-5 TRBV11-2 - TRBD2 TGTGCCAGCAGCTTACGGGGGGGCGGAGAGACCCAGTACTTC CASSLRGGGETQYF
TRBJ2-7 TRBV15 - TRBD1 TGTGCCACCAGCAGAGATGGGGCAGGACAGGGCGAGCAGTACTTC CATSRDGAGQGEQYF
TRBJ2-3 TRBV5-1 - - TGCGCCAGCAGCTTGGCGTGGGAGGATACGCAGTATTTT CASSLAWEDTQYF
TRBJ1-5 TRBV11-2 - TRBD1 TGTGCCAGCAGCCAAGAGACAGGGCAGAAGCCCCAGCATTTT CASSQETGQKPQHF
TRBJ2-7 TRBV7-2 - TRBD1 TGTGCCAGCAGCTCGACAGGGAACGAGCAGTACTTC CASSSTGNEQYF
TRBJ2-7 TRBV29-1 once - TGCAGCGTTGAAGAGGGGCCCGAGCAGTACTTC CSVEEGPEQYF
TRBJ2-7 TRBV6-1 once - TGTGCCAGCAGTGAAAGACAGCTCTCCTACGAGCAGTACTTC CASSERQLSYEQYF
TRBJ2-1 TRBV21-1 - - TGTGCCAGCAGCAAAGGGGACAGGGAAAAACTCGTAGGGTACAATGAGCAGTTCTTC CASSKGDREKLVGYNEQFF
TRBJ2-2 TRBV11-1 - TRBD1 TGTGCCAGCAGCTTAGATAGAGGCCGGGGGACAGGGAACACCGGGGAGCTGTTTTTT CASSLDRGRGTGNTGELFF
TRBJ2-5 TRBV29-1 - TRBD2 TGCAGCGTTGATAGACTAGCGGGGGGGCGAGTTGGTTTTGAAGAGACCCAGTACTTC CSVDRLAGGRVGFEETQYF
TRBJ1-1 TRBV25-1 once - TGTGCCAGCAGCCCCGGGAGGTTTGAGGGATCGGACACTGAAGCTTTCTTT CASSPGRFEGSDTEAFF
TRBJ2-1 TRBV28 once TRBD1 TGTGCCAGCAGTTTATTGACCGGGACAGGGGTCAACAATGAGCAGTTCTTC CASSLLTGTGVNNEQFF
TRBJ2-3 TRBV10-3 - TRBD1 TGTGCCATCAGTGATATAATACCCAGGGGGCTAACAGATACGCAGTATTTT CAISDIIPRGLTDTQYF
TRBJ1-2 TRBV6-1 - TRBD1 TGTGCCAGCAGTGGGGACAGGATTCCTTATGGCTACACCTTC CASSGDRIPYGYTF
TRBJ2-7 TRBV15 - - TGTGCCACCAGCAGAGAGGGCTGGCGGGACGAGCAGTACTTC CATSREGWRDEQYF
TRBJ1-1 TRBV15 - - TGTGCCACCAGCAGGGAGGGGTTAGCGTTCACTGAAGCTTTCTTT CATSREGLAFTEAFF
TRBJ2-3 TRBV27 - - TGTGCCAGCAGTCCGTCGGGGGACACAGATACGCAGTATTTT CASSPSGDTDTQYF
TRBJ2-5 TRBV29-1 - - TGCAGCGTTCGGGTTCGCCAGGGGATGCAGACCCAGTACTTC CSVRVRQGMQTQYF
TRBJ2-1 TRBV5-1 - TRBD2 TGCGCCAGCAGCTTGGCTAGCGGGAGGGCCGTCGAGCAGTTCTTC CASSLASGRAVEQFF
TRBJ2-7 TRBV18 - TRBD2 TGTGCCAGCTCACCACCGGGGAGCGGGAGAGCTAACCACGAGCAGTACTTC CASSPPGSGRANHEQYF
TRBJ1-1 TRBV5-8 - - TGTGCCAGCAGCCGAAAACAGGGTCGGGTTACTGAAGCTTTCTTT CASSRKQGRVTEAFF
TRBJ1-1 TRBV11-3 - TRBD1 TGTGCCAGCAGCTTAGCCGACAGGGCTCCTGGGACTTTGGACACTGAAGCTTTCTTT CASSLADRAPGTLDTEAFF
TRBJ1-2 TRBV18 - - TGTGCCAGCTCGCCTCCTTGGAGGGAGGAGGGTGGCTACACCTTC CASSPPWREEGGYTF
TRBJ2-1 TRBV28 - - TGTGCCAGCAGTTTACCCCCCCTAGAGAGGGATTTACACAATGAGCAGTTCTTC CASSLPPLERDLHNEQFF
TRBJ1-2 TRBV28 - - TGTGCCAGCAGTCCCCCCAGGCCGCCGGTGGATGGCTACACCTTC CASSPPRPPVDGYTF
TRBJ2-1 TRBV4-3 - - TGCGCCAGCAGCCAAGACCGCCACCCTAGCCACTGGGGTAACAATGAGCAGTTCTTC CASSQDRHPSHWGNNEQFF
TRBJ1-5 TRBV19 - TRBD1 TGTGCCAGTAGTTCCGGACAGGATAGCAATCAGCCCCAGCATTTT CASSSGQDSNQPQHF
TRBJ2-1 TRBV29-1 once TRBD2 TGCAGCGTCGAGCGGGAGCACGTGCACGATGAGCAGTTCTTC CSVEREHVHDEQFF
TRBJ1-6 TRBV25-1 - - TGTGCCAGCACCCTGGGGGGGGAGAATTCACCCCTCCACTTT CASTLGGENSPLHF
TRBJ1-2 TRBV14 - TRBD1 TGTGCCAGCAGCCGACAGGGGAACTATGGCTACACCTTC CASSRQGNYGYTF
TRBJ1-5 TRBV19 - TRBD1 TGTGCCAGTAGTATAATTTGGGCCGGGACAGGGGAATCGAGGGGCAATCAGCCCCAGCATTTT CASSIIWAGTGESRGNQPQHF
TRBJ1-6 TRBV25-1 - - TGTGCCAGCAGTGAAAAGCGGGCCAATTCACCCCTCCACTTT CASSEKRANSPLHF
TRBJ1-1 TRBV4-2 - - TGTGCCAGCAGCCAAGAGCGGGGGCAGTCTAGGCTGAACACTGAAGCTTTCTTT CASSQERGQSRLNTEAFF
TRBJ1-2 TRBV5-8 - TRBD1 TGTGCCAGCCGGACAGGGGGCCTCTATGGCTACACCTTC CASRTGGLYGYTF
TRBJ1-5 TRBV2 - - TGTGCCAGCAGTGAAATTCGGGGAGTTCAGCCCCAGCATTTT CASSEIRGVQPQHF
TRBJ1-1 TRBV7-8 - - TGTGCCAGCAGCTTAGCGCGGTTATCCATGAACACTGAAGCTTTCTTT CASSLARLSMNTEAFF
TRBJ2-1 TRBV6-5 - TRBD1 TGTGCCAGCAGTTACTCCCCGACAGGGGTCTACAATGAGCAGTTCTTC CASSYSPTGVYNEQFF
TRBJ2-3 TRBV6-6 - TRBD2 TGTGCCAGCAGTACGGGAGGGAGCACAGATACGCAGTATTTT CASSTGGSTDTQYF